Below, 27 T cell receptor beta chains from the same sample are listed, as sequenced in a study of cytomegalovirus exposure and HLA in healthy donors. Clones were read by immunoSEQ multiplex PCR, and TCRdb kept only the in-frame ones, dropping some. The repertoire holds fewer than 95,000 clones, with more than 70% as singletons. Specimen: PBMCs. Source of these receptors: a woman aged 18-29 years in good health and CMV-seropositive.

The rearrangement joins TRBV28 to TRBJ2-2; possible D gene TRBD2, 6 bases. CDR1 MDHEN and CDR2 SYDVKM come from the germline V gene. V dropped 1 base and J dropped 2 bases, with 8 bases sitting between them. This CDR3 comprises 15 residues. The CDR3 protein is CASSLLAGNTGELFF. CDR3 sequence (DNA): TGTGCCAGCAGTTTATTGGCGGGAAACACCGGGGAGCTGTTTTTT.

J is TRBJ2-7 and V is TRBV28; no reliable D call. The CDR3 is 12 amino acids. V was cut by 2 bases and J by 4 bases, with 6 bases left in between. CDR1 is MDHEN and CDR2 is SYDVKM in the germline V gene. As DNA, the CDR3 is TGTGCCAGCAGTTTAGGCAGTTACGAGCAGTACTTC. The encoded protein is CASSLGSYEQYF.

This clone was seen a handful of times. The V call is TRBV11-2, the J call TRBJ1-3; tentatively, D is TRBD1 (5 bases). This CDR3 contains 15 residues. Trimming removed 0 bases at V and 2 bases at J, with 8 bases between. CDR1 is SGHAT and CDR2 is FQNNGV in the germline V gene. The chain's CDR3 is CASSLDRVTGNTIYF. In nucleotides, the CDR3 is TGTGCCAGCAGCTTAGACAGGGTCACTGGAAACACCATATATTTT. Together with reference TRBV11-2 and TRBJ1-3, the CDR3 gives the full variable domain: EAGVAQSPRYKIIEKRQSVAFWCNPISGHATLYWYQQILGQGPKLLIQFQNNGVVDDSQLPKDRFSAERLKGVDSTLKIQPAKLEDSAVYLCASSLDRVTGNTIYFGEGSWLTVV.

J is TRBJ1-4 and V is TRBV6-5; TRBD1 matches 7 bases. V lost 10 bases and J lost 3; bases outside the gene matches: 5. In germline, CDR1 is MNHEY, CDR2 SVGAGI. This CDR3 spans 13 amino acids. CDR3 sequence: CATKRGPNEKLFF. The CDR3 DNA reads TGTGCCACCAAAAGGGGGCCTAATGAAAAACTGTTTTTT.

The V call is TRBV5-1, the J call TRBJ2-2; tentative D call: TRBD1 (6 bases). This CDR3 comprises 16 residues. Germline loops: CDR1 SGHRS, CDR2 YFSETQ. The V and J ends lost 7 bases and 0 bases respectively, with 16 bases between them. The CDR3 nucleotides read TGCGCCAGCGCCCGAATCGGACAGACGAACACCGGGGAGCTGTTTTTT. Residues: CASARIGQTNTGELFF.

This clone was counted a single time. The genes are TRBV10-1 and TRBJ2-2; the match to TRBD1 covers 8 bases. The germline gives CDR1 WNHNN, CDR2 SYGVQD (reference sequence). V was clipped by 1 base and J by 1 base; unmatched bases: 2. CDR3 length: 16 residues. The CDR3 DNA reads TGCGCCAGCAGTGAGTTCAGGGGGCGGAACACCGGGGAGCTGTTTTTT. This gives the protein CASSEFRGRNTGELFF.

This rearrangement joins TRBV9 to TRBJ2-7; D may be TRBD1 (6 bases). V was trimmed by 8 bases and J by 0 bases, leaving 24 bases between them. There are 17 residues in the CDR3. The germline V gene encodes CDR1 SGDLS and CDR2 YYNGEE. The CDR3 spells CASFQPENRASSYEQYF. CDR3 in DNA: TGTGCCAGTTTCCAACCAGAAAACAGGGCTAGCTCCTACGAGCAGTACTTC.

The chain combines TRBV2 with TRBJ1-1, with D maybe TRBD1 (6 bases). Trimming took 5 bases from V and 6 from J, leaving 19 bases between them. CDR1 is SNHLY, CDR2 FYNNEI, per germline. The CDR3 has 15 amino acids. DNA of the CDR3: TGTGCCAGCAGTCTATCGATACAGGGCCCCCCTGAAGCTTTCTTT. Translated, it gives CASSLSIQGPPEAFF.

This clone was counted a few times. The same CDR3 is also encoded by other DNA sequences in this sample. V and J are TRBV19 and TRBJ2-2; 7 bases map to TRBD1. CDR1 and CDR2 (germline): LNHDA, SQIVND (reference sequence). The CDR3 runs 15 residues. V shed 2 bases, J shed 0 bases, and the junction held 0 bases outside the gene matches. Here the CDR3 reads CASSIQGANTGELFF. CDR3 DNA sequence: TGTGCCAGTAGTATACAGGGGGCGAACACCGGGGAGCTGTTTTTT.

This chain uses TRBV6-6 with TRBJ2-5, with D unclear. CDR3 size: 13 residues. Germline CDR1 MNHNY, CDR2 SVGAGI (reference sequence). The V end was cut by 6 bases, the J end by 1 base, with 9 bases between. CDR3: CASRYPIQETQYF. For the CDR3, the DNA is TGTGCCAGCAGGTACCCCATCCAAGAGACCCAGTACTTC.

CDR3: CASSQPGQGTYEQYF. The CDR3 coding sequence is TGCGCCAGCAGCCAACCAGGACAGGGGACCTACGAGCAGTACTTC. The chain has TRBV4-1 and TRBJ2-7; 9 nucleotides line up with TRBD1. The CDR3 length is 15 residues. V trimming: 2 bases; J trimming: 2 bases; junction bases outside the gene matches: 4. Germline V lookup: CDR1 MGHRA, CDR2 YSYEKL.

Only a few counts were recorded for this clone. V and J are TRBV9 and TRBJ1-6; 10 positions agree with TRBD1. Trimming took 3 bases from V and 9 from J; bases not matched to a gene: 3. From germline, CDR1 is SGDLS and CDR2 YYNGEE. CDR3 size: 14 residues. The CDR3 here is CASSGQGAGSPLHF. The CDR3 DNA reads as TGTGCCAGCAGCGGACAGGGGGCCGGTTCACCCCTCCACTTT.

V and J are TRBV18 and TRBJ2-7; maybe TRBD1 (6 bases). CDR3 length: 14 residues. Germline values: CDR1 KGHSH, CDR2 LQKENI. The V end was cut by 3 bases, the J end by 1 base, with 10 bases between. CDR3 DNA: TGTGCCAGCTCACCCAACAGGGAATCCTACGAGCAGTACTTC. Its translation: CASSPNRESYEQYF.

This chain connects TRBV6-6 to TRBJ2-2; D unclear. Germline V CDR1 and CDR2: MNHNY, SVGAGI (reference sequence). Deletions cut 0 bases from V and 1 base from J, with 6 bases between. The CDR3 spans 15 residues. The CDR3 DNA sequence: TGTGCCAGCAGTTACTCTGCCGGGAACACCGGGGAGCTGTTTTTT. It encodes CASSYSAGNTGELFF.

The chain recombines TRBV5-1 with TRBJ1-1; D unresolved. The CDR3 consists of 16 residues. Germline assignment: CDR1 SGHRS and CDR2 YFSETQ. The germline V and J ends were trimmed by 1 base and 1 base, with 14 bases remaining between them. The chain's CDR3 is CASSLSSDFRNTEAFF. The CDR3 region has the DNA TGCGCCAGCAGCTTGAGCTCCGATTTTAGGAACACTGAAGCTTTCTTT.

The V and J genes are TRBV7-2 and TRBJ2-7, with D possibly matching TRBD2 (6 bases). Germline V lookup: CDR1 SGHTA, CDR2 FQGNSA. With 1 base removed from V and 2 bases from J, the gap between germline ends came to 9 bases. The CDR3 has 14 residues. CDR3 nucleotide sequence: TGTGCCAGCAGCTTAGTGGAGGGGCCCTACGAGCAGTACTTC. It is translated as CASSLVEGPYEQYF. The full variable domain, rest sourced from reference TRBV7-2 and TRBJ2-7, is GAGVSQSPSNKVTEKGKDVELRCDPISGHTALYWYRQSLGQGLEFLIYFQGNSAPDKSGLPSDRFSAERTGGSVSTLTIQRTQQEDSAVYLCASSLVEGPYEQYFGPGTRLTVT.

This clone came up a few times. The chain is built from TRBV7-8 and TRBJ2-2, with TRBD2 identical over 8 bases. CDR3 length: 15 amino acids. Germline V lookup: CDR1 SGHVS, CDR2 FQNEAQ. The junction had 6 bases not matched to a gene; V was cut back by 5 bases and J by 4 bases. The CDR3 spells CASSPRGGGTGELFF. In nucleotides, the CDR3 is TGTGCCAGCAGCCCTCGGGGGGGAGGCACCGGGGAGCTGTTTTTT.

The genes are TRBV27 and TRBJ2-7, with 7 positions matching TRBD1. CDR1 and CDR2 (germline): MNHEY, SMNVEV (reference sequence). This CDR3 comprises 13 residues. Germline trimming cut 3 bases from V and 4 bases from J; bases unmatched to any gene: 3. Here the CDR3 DNA reads TGTGCCAGCAGTTTTACAGGGGAATACGAGCAGTACTTC. Residues: CASSFTGEYEQYF.

The CDR3 sequence is CASSFQETQYF. The CDR3 DNA reads as TGTGCCAGCAGCTTCCAAGAGACCCAGTACTTC. The chain combines TRBV2 with TRBJ2-5; D not resolved. The V gene's germline CDR1 is SNHLY and CDR2 FYNNEI. The V and J ends lost 6 bases and 1 base respectively, with 3 bases between them. The CDR3 runs to 11 residues.

This sequence joins TRBV28 and TRBJ2-3; 7 bases match TRBD2. The CDR3 runs 16 residues. Germline V gene data show CDR1 as MDHEN and CDR2 as SYDVKM. Trimming at V came to 5 bases and at J to 0 bases, leaving 8 bases not matched to a gene. CDR3 residues: CASSTLAGPSTDTQYF. The DNA of the CDR3 is TGTGCCAGCAGTACCTTAGCGGGCCCTAGCACAGATACGCAGTATTTT.

V usage is TRBV28 and J usage is TRBJ1-2; weak D call: TRBD1 (5 bases). V lost 4 bases, J lost 7 bases, and 10 bases lay in between. Germline CDR1 reads MDHEN; CDR2 reads SYDVKM. CDR3 length equals 12 residues. The CDR3 DNA reads TGTGCCAGCAGTTCGCAGGGCCCTGGCTACACCTTC. Translated: CASSSQGPGYTF.

The gene calls are TRBV6-1 and TRBJ1-1; D unclear. The CDR3 runs 15 residues. Trimming cost V 4 bases and J 0 bases, with 12 bases left between them. CDR1 and CDR2 from the germline V gene are MNHNS and SASEGT. The CDR3 bases are TGTGCCAGCAGTGGACCGGGAGCATTGAACACTGAAGCTTTCTTT. Its protein product is CASSGPGALNTEAFF.

This chain connects TRBV28 to TRBJ2-7, with 14 bases aligning to TRBD2. CDR1 MDHEN and CDR2 SYDVKM come from the germline V gene. V lost 6 bases to trimming and J lost 4 bases; unmatched junction nucleotides: 8. This CDR3 spans 16 amino acids. The CDR3 DNA is TGTGCCAGCAGATTTCACGGGACTAGCGGGGGATACGAGCAGTACTTC. Its protein is CASRFHGTSGGYEQYF.

The chain combines TRBV27 with TRBJ2-3, with D possibly being TRBD2 (6 bases). The germline V gene encodes CDR1 MNHEY and CDR2 SMNVEV (reference sequence). The germline V and J ends were trimmed by 2 bases and 2 bases, with 8 bases remaining between them. CDR3 length equals 14 residues. As DNA, the CDR3 is TGTGCCAGCAGTTTAGCGGGGACCACAGATACGCAGTATTTT. Its translation is CASSLAGTTDTQYF.

This clone was seen once. J is TRBJ1-3 and V is TRBV9, with D perhaps matching TRBD1 (6 bases). Germline CDR1 reads SGDLS; CDR2 reads YYNGEE. Trimming cost V 0 bases and J 0 bases, with 16 bases left between them. The CDR3 covers 18 residues. This CDR3 is CASSVAWDIVNSGNTIYF. CDR3 nucleotides: TGTGCCAGCAGCGTAGCCTGGGACATCGTAAACTCTGGAAACACCATATATTTT.

V gene TRBV28 combines with J gene TRBJ1-6; TRBD1 aligns across 7 bases. This CDR3 has 15 amino acids. Trimming removed 4 bases from V and 7 bases from J; junction bases left unmatched: 7. Germline V gene data show CDR1 as MDHEN and CDR2 as SYDVKM. CDR3 sequence (DNA): TGTGCCAGCAGTTATAGGGGGCTCGGGAATTCACCCCTCCACTTT. Amino acid sequence: CASSYRGLGNSPLHF.

The chain joins TRBV5-1 to TRBJ2-1; 11 bases align to TRBD2. Germline CDR1 reads SGHRS; CDR2 reads YFSETQ. Germline trimming cut 2 bases from V and 7 bases from J; bases unmatched to any gene: 5. The CDR3 is 15 amino acids. The CDR3 here is CASSFSGGAENEQFF. CDR3 sequence (DNA): TGCGCCAGCAGCTTTAGCGGGGGGGCGGAAAATGAGCAGTTCTTC.